What follows are 16 T cell receptor beta chains derived from one specimen sequenced in a study of OX40 agonist ivuxolimab in advanced cancers. Method: immunoSEQ multiplex PCR; TCRdb's copy keeps in-frame clones and lacks some. The table lists some 140,000 clones, just over 90% of them singletons. The source material was CD4+ or CD8+ T cells sorted from blood, sampled in a trial of the OX40 agonist ivuxolimab. The source of these receptors is an adult with an advanced solid tumor such as melanoma, head and neck, liver or kidney cancer.

Comment on this clone: Relative to the germline gene, one junction end is altered; a read error may explain this. The gene calls are TRBV5-1 and TRBJ1-2, with D uncertain. Germline-derived CDR1 and CDR2 are SGHRS and YFSETQ. The CDR3 is made up of 13 amino acids. CDR3 DNA sequence: TGTGCCAGCAGCGGAAACTTAGACTATGGCTACACCTTC. Its translation: CASSGNLDYGYTF. Full variable domain (rest looked up from reference TRBV5-1 and TRBJ1-2): KAGVTQTPRYLIKTRGQQVTLSCSPISGHRSVSWYQQTPGQGLQFLFEYFSETQRNKGNFPGRFSGRQFSNSRSEMNVSTLELGDSALYLCASSGNLDYGYTFGSGTRLTVV.

The J gene is TRBJ1-2, the V gene TRBV18, with 7 bases aligning to TRBD1. CDR3 size: 16 residues. V lost 2 bases, J lost 0 bases, and 6 bases stayed unmatched. Per the germline V gene, CDR1 is KGHSH and CDR2 is LQKENI. This CDR3 reads CASSPYEGQTNYGYTF. For the CDR3, the DNA is TGTGCCAGCTCACCATATGAGGGACAGACTAACTATGGCTACACCTTC. Combining the CDR3 with reference TRBV18 and TRBJ1-2 gives the whole variable domain NAGVMQNPRHLVRRRGQEARLRCSPMKGHSHVYWYRQLPEEGLKFMVYLQKENIIDESGMPKERFSAEFPKEGPSILRIQQVVRGDSAAYFCASSPYEGQTNYGYTFGSGTRLTVV.

This chain joins TRBV18 and TRBJ1-2, with D possibly TRBD1 on 5 matching bases. V dropped 2 bases and J dropped 0 bases, with 10 bases sitting between them. This CDR3 comprises 15 residues. The germline CDR1 and CDR2 sequences are KGHSH and LQKENI. The CDR3 region is CASSPGQTTNYGYTF. In nucleotides, the CDR3 is TGTGCCAGCTCACCAGGACAAACAACTAACTATGGCTACACCTTC. Full variable domain (remainder filled in from reference TRBV18 and TRBJ1-2): NAGVMQNPRHLVRRRGQEARLRCSPMKGHSHVYWYRQLPEEGLKFMVYLQKENIIDESGMPKERFSAEFPKEGPSILRIQQVVRGDSAAYFCASSPGQTTNYGYTFGSGTRLTVV.

The chain is built from TRBV7-2 and TRBJ1-1, with D possibly TRBD1 on 5 matching bases. Germline CDR1 SGHTA, CDR2 FQGNSA. Between the trimmed V and J ends, which lost 4 bases and 1 base, there was a span of 13 bases. The CDR3 is 15 amino acids. CDR3 sequence reads: CASSWMGTGNTEAFF. The CDR3 coding sequence is TGTGCCAGCAGCTGGATGGGGACGGGGAACACTGAAGCTTTCTTT.

The chain is built from TRBV15 and TRBJ1-1; tentative D call: TRBD1 (5 bases). Per germline, CDR1 LNHNV and CDR2 YYDKDF (reference sequence). With 3 bases removed from V and 0 bases from J, the gap between germline ends came to 8 bases. This CDR3 region has 14 residues. In nucleotides, the CDR3 is TGTGCCACCAGCAGGGGGGGACTGAACACTGAAGCTTTCTTT. Encoded protein: CATSRGGLNTEAFF.

This chain joins TRBV7-2 and TRBJ1-4, with 9 bases aligning to TRBD1. CDR1 is SGHTA and CDR2 is FQGNSA in the germline V gene. The CDR3 covers 14 residues. V lost 4 bases, J lost 5 bases, and 2 bases stayed unmatched. This CDR3 reads CASSSGTGNEKLFF. CDR3 nucleotide sequence: TGTGCCAGCAGCTCCGGGACAGGGAATGAAAAACTGTTTTTT.

This clone appeared a few times. The rearrangement uses TRBV4-3 and TRBJ2-7; D perhaps matches TRBD1 (5 bases). The germline V gene has CDR1 LGHNA and CDR2 YSLEER. Trimming stripped 0 bases from V and 7 bases from J, with 19 bases between. The CDR3 totals 16 residues. In nucleotides, the CDR3 is TGCGCCAGCAGCCAAGATCTCGGCAGGGCCACGAGAGAGCAGTACTTC. Encoded protein: CASSQDLGRATREQYF.

The CDR3 DNA reads as TGTGCCAGCAGATCCGGGACAGTCCCTGGAAACACCATATATTTT. This encodes CASRSGTVPGNTIYF. The V call is TRBV6-1, the J call TRBJ1-3, with 7 bases matching TRBD1. The germline gives CDR1 MNHNS, CDR2 SASEGT. The CDR3 totals 15 residues. The V and J ends lost 6 bases and 2 bases, in that order; junction bases with no gene match: 7.

The V call is TRBV14, the J call TRBJ2-1; D possibly corresponds to TRBD2 (5 bases). The CDR3 has 17 amino acids. Per germline, CDR1 SGHDN and CDR2 FVKESK. Deletions cut 2 bases from V and 0 bases from J, with 14 bases between. The CDR3 nucleotides read TGTGCCAGCAGCCAAAGGAGGCTAGCTAACTCCTACAATGAGCAGTTCTTC. Translating gives CASSQRRLANSYNEQFF.

The chain links TRBV19 to TRBJ1-1; D uncertain. Germline CDR1 and CDR2: LNHDA and SQIVND (reference sequence). Trimming took 6 bases from V and 5 from J, leaving 13 bases between them. This CDR3 is built from 13 residues. The CDR3 loop is CASRQEGGTEAFF. Written as DNA, the CDR3 is TGTGCCAGTAGGCAAGAGGGAGGAACTGAAGCTTTCTTT. Filled out from reference TRBV19 and TRBJ1-1, the complete variable domain reads DGGITQSPKYLFRKEGQNVTLSCEQNLNHDAMYWYRQDPGQGLRLIYYSQIVNDFQKGDIAEGYSVSREKKESFPLTVTSAQKNPTAFYLCASRQEGGTEAFFGQGTRLTVV.

The gene calls are TRBV6-1 and TRBJ1-1; 8 positions match TRBD1. Germline CDR1 is MNHNS and CDR2 is SASEGT. This CDR3 region has 12 residues. J gave up 11 bases and V 6 bases, and 8 bases lay outside the gene matches. This CDR3 reads CASRVDRVGAFF. The DNA for the CDR3 is TGTGCCAGCAGGGTGGACAGGGTGGGGGCTTTCTTT.

The chain recombines TRBV29-1 with TRBJ1-2; possible D gene TRBD1, 5 bases. Trimming pared 6 bases from V and 5 bases from J, leaving 22 bases between. The germline V gene has CDR1 SQVTM and CDR2 ANQGSEA. The CDR3 totals 15 residues. The CDR3 DNA reads as TGCAGCGTCCGAAGGGGCCCCGCAGGGAGATATGGCTACACCTTC. This translates into CSVRRGPAGRYGYTF.

The chain uses TRBV7-2 and TRBJ1-1; TRBD1 aligns across 7 bases. Germline CDR1 and CDR2: SGHTA and FQGNSA. Trimming took 4 bases from V and 1 from J; bases not matched to a gene: 3. There are 14 residues in the CDR3. The CDR3 DNA reads TGTGCCAGCAGCTGGGGACAGACGAACACTGAAGCTTTCTTT. Its translation: CASSWGQTNTEAFF.

The V and J genes are TRBV6-6 and TRBJ1-5; weak D call: TRBD1 (6 bases). This CDR3 spans 15 amino acids. The V and J ends lost 8 bases and 2 bases respectively, with 16 bases between them. Germline V CDR1 and CDR2: MNHNY, SVGAGI (reference sequence). The CDR3 DNA reads as TGTGCCAGCCGGGGTGGGGGCGACGGCAATCAGCCCCAGCATTTT. Protein sequence: CASRGGGDGNQPQHF.

J is TRBJ2-7 and V is TRBV25-1; D not certain. The V gene's germline CDR1 is MGHDK and CDR2 SYGVNS. The CDR3 extends over 11 amino acids. The ends were cut back, 5 bases at V and 1 base at J, with 3 bases in the middle. CDR3 amino acids: CASSLSYEQYF. CDR3 nucleotides: TGTGCCAGCAGTCTTTCCTACGAGCAGTACTTC.

V is TRBV2 and J is TRBJ2-5; TRBD2 agrees at 9 bases. Germline loops: CDR1 SNHLY, CDR2 FYNNEI. The V segment lost 3 bases and the J segment 1 base; nucleotides outside the gene matches: 6. CDR3 size: 16 residues. CDR3 sequence reads: CASSEWSSGAQETQYF. Here the CDR3 DNA reads TGTGCCAGCAGTGAGTGGTCTAGCGGGGCCCAAGAGACCCAGTACTTC. The complete variable domain, with remaining parts taken from reference TRBV2 and TRBJ2-5, reads EPEVTQTPSHQVTQMGQEVILRCVPISNHLYFYWYRQILGQKVEFLVSFYNNEISEKSEIFDDQFSVERPDGSNFTLKIRSTKLEDSAMYFCASSEWSSGAQETQYFGPGTRLLVL.